This is a list of T cell receptor beta chains from one sample in a study of CD8 T cells in Susac syndrome. Each CDR3 protein is one row after TCRdb ran MiXCR on the immunoSEQ multiplex PCR reads. Among fewer than 140,000 distinct CDR3 sequences listed, less than 95% were seen once. The sequencing input was CD8+ T cells from PBMCs. These receptor sequences come from a human donor with Susac syndrome. The CDR3 runs from the conserved cysteine through the conserved F or W. A D gene is named only where the DNA matches it firmly. Rows give clone size only sometimes, using once, few, many, or a class for an expanded clone.

TRBJ2-1,TRBV29-1,-,-,CSVEDRLDEQFF,TGCAGCGTTGAAGACAGGCTCGATGAGCAGTTCTTC
TRBJ1-2,TRBV4-1,-,-,CASSQESGYHGYTF,TGCGCCAGCAGCCAAGAATCCGGGTATCATGGCTACACCTTC
TRBJ1-3,TRBV29-1,-,-,CSVTTSGNTIYF,TGCAGCGTAACGACCTCTGGAAACACCATATATTTT
TRBJ2-1,TRBV20-1,-,-,CSARGADFPSYNEQFF,TGCAGTGCTAGAGGGGCGGACTTCCCTTCCTACAATGAGCAGTTCTTC
TRBJ2-3,TRBV3-1,TRBD1,-,CASSEQTGTGVTDTQYF,TGTGCCAGCAGCGAGCAGACCGGGACAGGAGTCACAGATACGCAGTATTTT
TRBJ2-7,TRBV7-9,-,once,CASSFESIEYEQYF,TGTGCCAGCAGCTTTGAGTCAATCGAATACGAGCAGTACTTC
TRBJ2-7,TRBV4-3,TRBD1,-,CASSQSEGQGVEQYF,TGCGCCAGCAGCCAATCCGAGGGACAGGGGGTCGAGCAGTACTTC
TRBJ2-7,TRBV9,-,-,CASSVLSSPTSTYEQYF,TGTGCCAGCAGCGTATTGAGCTCACCGACTTCTACCTACGAGCAGTACTTC
TRBJ2-3,TRBV7-3,TRBD1,-,CASSSPGQGGHTQYF,TGTGCCAGCAGCTCTCCGGGACAGGGTGGTCATACGCAGTATTTT
TRBJ1-2,TRBV19,-,once,CASRGVLDYGYTF,TGTGCCAGTAGAGGTGTTTTGGACTATGGCTACACCTTC
TRBJ2-7,TRBV9,-,-,CASSVGSRYEQYF,TGTGCCAGCAGCGTAGGGTCCCGCTACGAGCAGTACTTC
TRBJ1-2,TRBV27,-,-,CASSLSWAPGAYGYTF,TGTGCCAGCAGTTTATCGTGGGCGCCGGGTGCCTATGGCTACACCTTC
TRBJ2-3,TRBV23-1,TRBD2,-,CASSQSLAGGPGTQYF,TGCGCCAGCAGTCAATCGCTAGCGGGGGGGCCAGGTACGCAGTATTTT
TRBJ2-7,TRBV7-8,-,-,CASSLAWDEQYF,TGTGCCAGCAGCTTAGCTTGGGACGAGCAGTACTTC
TRBJ1-2,TRBV3-1,-,-,CASSQLRGDGNYGYTF,TGTGCCAGCAGCCAACTCAGGGGCGATGGTAACTATGGCTACACCTTC
TRBJ2-5,TRBV6-5,-,-,CASSWVGEETQYF,TGTGCCAGCAGTTGGGTGGGGGAGGAGACCCAGTACTTC
TRBJ1-2,TRBV29-1,-,once,CSVQELYGYTF,TGCAGCGTTCAGGAATTGTATGGCTACACCTTC
TRBJ2-3,TRBV9,TRBD2,-,CASSVSGGAGDTQYF,TGTGCCAGCAGCGTATCCGGGGGGGCAGGGGATACGCAGTATTTT
TRBJ2-2,TRBV7-8,TRBD1,-,CASSERQGPTGELFF,TGTGCCAGCAGCGAAAGACAGGGGCCCACCGGGGAGCTGTTTTTT
TRBJ2-3,TRBV9,-,-,CASSVSSGLTDTQYF,TGTGCCAGCAGCGTAAGTAGCGGTCTCACAGATACGCAGTATTTT
TRBJ2-7,TRBV11-2,TRBD2,-,CASSSPGRDEQYF,TGTGCCAGCAGCTCCCCAGGGAGGGACGAGCAGTACTTC
TRBJ2-7,TRBV5-8,-,-,CASRPSVYEQYF,TGTGCCAGCCGCCCGTCGGTCTACGAGCAGTACTTC
TRBJ1-2,TRBV12-3/TRBV12-4,TRBD1,-,CASTPTGALHGYTF,TGTGCCAGCACCCCGACAGGGGCGCTTCATGGCTACACCTTC
TRBJ2-2,TRBV3-1,-,-,CASSQDFLDTSSGELFF,TGTGCCAGCAGCCAAGATTTCCTCGACACTAGCTCCGGGGAGCTGTTTTTT
TRBJ2-1,TRBV14,TRBD1,once,CASSQRDRINNEQFF,TGTGCCAGCAGCCAGCGGGACAGGATCAACAATGAGCAGTTCTTC
TRBJ2-7,TRBV29-1,-,-,CSVVLPESSYEQYF,TGCAGCGTTGTCCTGCCAGAGAGCTCCTACGAGCAGTACTTC
TRBJ2-5,TRBV4-1,-,-,CASSQRLVVETQYF,TGCGCCAGCAGCCAAAGACTAGTAGTCGAGACCCAGTACTTC
TRBJ1-6,TRBV7-2,-,-,CASSTGPLDNSPLHF,TGTGCCAGCAGCACCGGGCCTTTAGACAATTCACCCCTCCACTTT
TRBJ1-1,TRBV12-3/TRBV12-4,-,-,CASAASPEAFF,TGTGCCAGCGCGGCAAGCCCTGAAGCTTTCTTT
TRBJ2-3,TRBV7-8,TRBD2,-,CASRKRGVGSDTQYF,TGTGCCAGCAGAAAGCGGGGGGTCGGGTCAGATACGCAGTATTTT
TRBJ1-5,TRBV27,-,-,CASSWEGDQPQHF,TGTGCCAGCAGTTGGGAGGGCGATCAGCCCCAGCATTTT
TRBJ2-2,TRBV20-1,TRBD2,-,CSAGTSGGTGELFF,TGCAGTGCTGGGACTAGCGGGGGCACCGGGGAGCTGTTTTTT
TRBJ2-3,TRBV9,TRBD2,-,CASSAWTSGGPSTDTQYF,TGTGCCAGCAGCGCCTGGACTAGCGGGGGGCCTAGCACAGATACGCAGTATTTT
TRBJ1-2,TRBV2,-,-,CASRKANYGYTF,TGTGCCAGCAGGAAGGCTAACTATGGCTACACCTTC
TRBJ2-2,TRBV3-1,-,few,CASSLGLNTGELFF,TGTGCCAGCAGCCTCGGACTCAACACCGGGGAGCTGTTTTTT
TRBJ1-2,TRBV6-5,TRBD1,-,CASSAQGGANGYTF,TGTGCCAGCAGTGCCCAAGGGGGCGCAAATGGCTACACCTTC
TRBJ2-1,TRBV5-1,-,-,CASSRTSVNEQFF,TGCGCCAGCAGCAGGACCAGCGTCAATGAGCAGTTCTTC
TRBJ1-4,TRBV7-9,TRBD1,-,CASGQGPEKLFF,TGTGCCAGCGGACAGGGGCCTGAAAAACTGTTTTTT
TRBJ2-3,TRBV7-9,-,-,CASSLGDDQGTQYF,TGTGCCAGCAGCTTAGGAGACGACCAGGGGACGCAGTATTTT
TRBJ2-3,TRBV7-2,TRBD2,-,CASSPGGTRGDTQYF,TGTGCCAGCAGCCCGGGTGGGACTAGGGGGGATACGCAGTATTTT
TRBJ2-7,TRBV7-2,TRBD1,-,CASSHPRDRGDEQYF,TGTGCCAGCAGCCATCCCCGGGACAGGGGGGACGAGCAGTACTTC
TRBJ2-7,TRBV20-1,TRBD1,-,CSAEDSGTGGGYEQYF,TGCAGTGCCGAAGACTCCGGGACAGGAGGGGGCTACGAGCAGTACTTC
TRBJ1-5,TRBV4-3,-,-,CASSLNVRRPQHF,TGCGCCAGCAGCCTCAACGTCAGGCGACCCCAGCATTTT
TRBJ2-3,TRBV4-1,TRBD2,-,CASSQEERGGDTQYF,TGCGCCAGCAGCCAAGAAGAGCGGGGAGGAGATACGCAGTATTTT
TRBJ2-5,TRBV6-6,TRBD2,few,CASAFSGVGQETQYF,TGTGCCAGCGCCTTTAGCGGGGTTGGTCAAGAGACCCAGTACTTC
TRBJ1-1,TRBV9,TRBD1,-,CASSPTRGGTEAFF,TGTGCCAGCAGCCCTACCAGGGGGGGAACTGAAGCTTTCTTT
TRBJ1-2,TRBV9,-,-,CASSVEKDPSTYGYTF,TGTGCCAGCAGCGTCGAAAAAGACCCCTCCACCTATGGCTACACCTTC
TRBJ1-2,TRBV19,-,-,CASSITAAYGYTF,TGTGCCAGTAGTATCACGGCAGCCTATGGCTACACCTTC